The following is a T cell receptor (beta chain) sequence with its context. The antigen remains undetermined. The V end was cut by 8 bases, the J end by 4 bases, with 12 bases between. The CDR3 has 12 amino acids. Germline assignment: CDR1 MNHNY and CDR2 SVGAGI (reference sequence). This sample stems from a study of identical twins' blood T cells. Study-wide background: About six alpha and about six beta libraries together yielded 50 million to 65 million reads. Study-level results: Mainly, cloneset size products determined shared clonotypes, twins included.

Sample barcodes were added at both library ends during cDNA synthesis. In the original workflow: Each library had 2.2 to 3.6 million CDR3 reads and about 90,000 to nearly 550,000 clonotypes. TCRdb redid the calling of the 5' RACE reads with MiXCR, one entry per CDR3 protein. The V and J calls were determined by TCRdb, not by the authors. The sample gives 350,000 to 450,000 distinct CDR3 sequences, about 28% of which show up once; more than 5.5% is in the top ten. The source is a woman between 18 and 55 years old in good health. The chain links TRBV6-6 to TRBJ2-7; TRBD2 might be the D (5 bases). The specimen sequenced was PBMCs. CDR3 amino acids: CASGISGYEQYF. DNA of the CDR3: TGTGCCAGCGGGATCTCGGGGTACGAGCAGTACTTC.